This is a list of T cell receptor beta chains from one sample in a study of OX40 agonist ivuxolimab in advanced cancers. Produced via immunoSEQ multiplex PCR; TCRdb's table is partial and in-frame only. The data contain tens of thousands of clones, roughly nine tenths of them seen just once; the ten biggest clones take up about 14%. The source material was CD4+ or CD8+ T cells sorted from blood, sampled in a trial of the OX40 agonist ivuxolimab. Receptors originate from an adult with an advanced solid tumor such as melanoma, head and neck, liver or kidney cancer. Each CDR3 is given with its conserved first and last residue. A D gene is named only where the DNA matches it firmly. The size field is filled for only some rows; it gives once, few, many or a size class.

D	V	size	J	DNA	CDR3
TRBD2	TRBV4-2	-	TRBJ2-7	TGTGCCAGCAGCCAAGACGGGACTAGTGCCTACGAGCAGTACTTC	CASSQDGTSAYEQYF
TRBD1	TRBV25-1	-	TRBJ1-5	TGTGCCAGCAGTGAAATCGTCAGGGGGTCAGCCCAGCATTTT	CASSEIVRGSAQHF
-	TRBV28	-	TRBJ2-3	TGTGCCAGCAGCCCACGGACGGGAATTACAGATACGCAGTATTTT	CASSPRTGITDTQYF
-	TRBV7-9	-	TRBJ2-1	TGTGCCAGCAGCTTAGCTTGGACCAATGAGCAGTTCTTC	CASSLAWTNEQFF
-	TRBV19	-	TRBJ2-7	TGTGCCAGTAGTATTGATCTTGACAGGGAGGGTTCCTACGAGCAGTACTTC	CASSIDLDREGSYEQYF
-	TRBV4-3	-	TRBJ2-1	TGCGCCAGCAGCCAAGATAGGCTAGGCGGGAATGAGCAGTTCTTC	CASSQDRLGGNEQFF
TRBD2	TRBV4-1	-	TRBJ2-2	TGCGCCAGCAGCCAGGGACTAGATTGGACCGGGGAGCTGTTTTTT	CASSQGLDWTGELFF
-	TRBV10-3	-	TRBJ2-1	TGTGCCATCAGTGATTCGGACAATGAGCAGTTCTTC	CAISDSDNEQFF
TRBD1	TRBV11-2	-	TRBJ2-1	TGTGCCAGCAGCCCTCCGGGACAGGAGTACAATGAGCAGTTCTTC	CASSPPGQEYNEQFF
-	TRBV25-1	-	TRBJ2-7	TGTGCCAGCAGGGACCTCTACGAGCAGTACTTC	CASRDLYEQYF
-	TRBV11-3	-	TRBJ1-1	TGTGCCAGCAGCTTAAAGGGTCTTTTTTTATCGGACACTGAAGCTTTCTTT	CASSLKGLFLSDTEAFF
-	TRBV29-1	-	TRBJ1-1	TGCAGCGTTTCCGGGGGCCGGATCACTGAAGCTTTCTTT	CSVSGGRITEAFF
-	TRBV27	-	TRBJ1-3	TGTGCCAGCAGTTTGGCCCGATCTGGAAACACCATATATTTT	CASSLARSGNTIYF
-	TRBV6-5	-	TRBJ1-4	TGTGCCAGCAGTTACTCGGGGGGGGAAAAACTGTTTTTT	CASSYSGGEKLFF
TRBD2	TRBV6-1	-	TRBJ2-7	TGTGCCAGCAGTGAAGGAGCGGGAGGAGGCGAGCAGTACTTC	CASSEGAGGGEQYF
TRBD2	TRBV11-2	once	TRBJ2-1	TGTGCCAGCACCCTAGGCGGCGGGAGGGCCCTAGCAGGAGAGCAGTTCTTC	CASTLGGGRALAGEQFF
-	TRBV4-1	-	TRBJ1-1	TGCGCCAGCAGCCAAGAATTGGGTTTTCACGCTTTCTTT	CASSQELGFHAFF
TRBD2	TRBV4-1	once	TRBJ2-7	TGCGCCAGCAGCCGAACTACGGGGGGATTATTCGAGCAGTACTTC	CASSRTTGGLFEQYF
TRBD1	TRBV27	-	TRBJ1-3	TGTGCCAGCAGTTACGGACAGGGTTTCTCAAACACCATATATTTT	CASSYGQGFSNTIYF
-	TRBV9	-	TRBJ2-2	TGTGCCAGCAGCGGGACAGTTCCCGGGGAGCTGTTTTTT	CASSGTVPGELFF
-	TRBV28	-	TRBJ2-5	TGTGCCAGCAGTTTGCTTCGGCGGCAAGAGACCCAGTACTTC	CASSLLRRQETQYF
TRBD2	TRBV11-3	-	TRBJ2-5	TGTGCCAGCAGCTCGACTAGCGGCCTTGGGGAAGAGACCCAGTACTTC	CASSSTSGLGEETQYF
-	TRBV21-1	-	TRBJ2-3	TGTGCCAGCAGCAAAGACAGGGCAGATACGCAGTATTTT	CASSKDRADTQYF
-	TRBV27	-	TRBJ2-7	TGTGCCAGCAGTTTAGGGGGGTCAACCTACGAGCAGTACTTC	CASSLGGSTYEQYF
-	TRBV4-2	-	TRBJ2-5	TGTGCCAGCAGCCAAGGCTCGCCCATCCAAGAGACCCAGTACTTC	CASSQGSPIQETQYF
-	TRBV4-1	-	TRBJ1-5	TGCGCCAGCAGCCAAGGGGGCTCCTTAAATCAGCCCCAGCATTTT	CASSQGGSLNQPQHF
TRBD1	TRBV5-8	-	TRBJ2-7	TGTGCCAGCAGCATCGGGACAGGGGCCTACGAGCAGTACTTC	CASSIGTGAYEQYF
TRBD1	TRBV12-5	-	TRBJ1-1	TGTGCTAGTGGTTTGTCACAGGGGGCCAGCACTGAAGCTTTCTTT	CASGLSQGASTEAFF
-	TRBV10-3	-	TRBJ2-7	TGTGCCATCAGTGAGGGGGGGGACAGCGGCGTCGAGCAGTACTTC	CAISEGGDSGVEQYF
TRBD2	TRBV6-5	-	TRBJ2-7	TGTGCCAGCAGTTACGCGGGAGGCACCACCTACGAGCAGTACTTC	CASSYAGGTTYEQYF
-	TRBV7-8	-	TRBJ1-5	TGTGCCAGCAGCTTTGGGTCCGGGGGTGAGAGCAATCAGCCCCAGCATTTT	CASSFGSGGESNQPQHF
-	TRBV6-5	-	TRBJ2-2	TGTGCCAGCAGTTGGACGGTCACCGGGGAGCTGTTTTTT	CASSWTVTGELFF
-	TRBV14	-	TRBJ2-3	TGTGCCAGCAGCCAATTACCAGACCCGTACACAGATACGCAGTATTTT	CASSQLPDPYTDTQYF
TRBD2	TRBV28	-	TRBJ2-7	TGTGCCAGCAGTTTGGGTGCTAGCGGCTACGAGCAGTACTTC	CASSLGASGYEQYF
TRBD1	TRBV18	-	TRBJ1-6	TGTGCCAGCTCACCGACAGGGGTTTCTTCACCCCTCCACTTT	CASSPTGVSSPLHF
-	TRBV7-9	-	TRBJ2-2	TGTGCCCCCTCGGGGCCGAACACCGGGGAGCTGTTTTTT	CAPSGPNTGELFF
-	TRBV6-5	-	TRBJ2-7	TGTGCCAGCAGTTACTCGACTGGGAGTGCTTTCTACGAGCAGTACTTC	CASSYSTGSAFYEQYF
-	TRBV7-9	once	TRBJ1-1	TGTGCCAGCAGCTTAGAGTCAGGCACTGAAGCTTTCTTT	CASSLESGTEAFF
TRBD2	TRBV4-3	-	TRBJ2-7	TGCGCCAGCAGCGCGACTAGCGGGAGTTACGAGCAGTACTTC	CASSATSGSYEQYF
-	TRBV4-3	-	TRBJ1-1	TGCGCCAGCAGCCAAGATCGGACACTGAACACTGAAGCTTTCTTT	CASSQDRTLNTEAFF
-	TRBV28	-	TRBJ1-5	TGTGCCAGCAGTTTAGGATTCGGACAGCCCCAGCATTTT	CASSLGFGQPQHF
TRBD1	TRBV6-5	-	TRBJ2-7	TGTGCCACAACCGGGACAGGACCGTGGGAGCAGTACTTC	CATTGTGPWEQYF
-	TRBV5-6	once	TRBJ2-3	TGTGCCAGCAGCTTTCAAACAGATACGCAGTATTTT	CASSFQTDTQYF
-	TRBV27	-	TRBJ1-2	TGTGCCAGCAGTTCACCGCTCGGGGGCTACACCTTC	CASSSPLGGYTF
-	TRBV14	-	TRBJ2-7	TGTGCCAGCAGCCAAGATCCGGGCTATGGGACCTACGAGCAGTACTTC	CASSQDPGYGTYEQYF
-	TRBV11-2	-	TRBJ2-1	TGTGCCAGCAGTACGGGCCCCCGGACCTACAATGAGCAGTTCTTC	CASSTGPRTYNEQFF
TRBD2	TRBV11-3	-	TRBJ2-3	TGTGCCAGCAGCCCCCGGACTAGCGAGAGCACAGATACGCAGTATTTT	CASSPRTSESTDTQYF
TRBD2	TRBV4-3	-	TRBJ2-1	TGCGCCAGCAGCCAAGATCGGGGACTAGCGGGAGACGGTGAGCAGTTCTTC	CASSQDRGLAGDGEQFF
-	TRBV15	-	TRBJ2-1	TGTGCCACCAGCATCCCCTTCGAAAGGATCGGGGTCGGGTTCTTC	CATSIPFERIGVGFF
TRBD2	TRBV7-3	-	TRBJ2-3	TGTGCCAGCAGCGAAACTAGCGGGAGTTCAGATACGCAGTATTTT	CASSETSGSSDTQYF
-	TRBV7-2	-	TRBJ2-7	TGTGCCAGCAGCTTATTCGAGGACGAGCAGTACTTC	CASSLFEDEQYF
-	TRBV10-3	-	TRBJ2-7	TGTGCCAGTAGTGTGGTGGGAGGTGACGAGCAGTACTTC	CASSVVGGDEQYF
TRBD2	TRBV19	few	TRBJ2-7	TGTGCCAGTAGTCCCCAGGGACTAGCGGAATACTACGAGCAGTACTTC	CASSPQGLAEYYEQYF
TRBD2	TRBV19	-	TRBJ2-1	TGTGCCAGTAGTTATAGCGGGAGAAACAATGAGCAGTTCTTC	CASSYSGRNNEQFF
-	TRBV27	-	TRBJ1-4	TGTGCCAGCAGTTTAGCGACTTCGGCGCAAAAACTGTTTTTT	CASSLATSAQKLFF
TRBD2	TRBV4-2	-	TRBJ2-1	TGTGCCAGCAGCCAAGATTTGGCTAGCGGGAAGGCTGAGCAGTTCTTC	CASSQDLASGKAEQFF
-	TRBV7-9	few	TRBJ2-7	TGTGCCAGCAGCCTCGACGGACTTGAGGACGAGCAGTACTTC	CASSLDGLEDEQYF